This T cell receptor (beta chain) was identified during a study of blood T cell repertoires in COVID-19 (TCRdb year 2020). About the study as a whole: The collaborator samples originated in the United States, Italy and Spain and spanned the acute and convalescent phases of COVID-19. The sample metadata nearly always contained a de-identified subject ID, COVID-19 status, age in years and sex. The material from the prospective study consisted of cDNA or gDNA derived from T cells, B-cell-depleted T cells, or PBMCs. A freely available public database, intended as a resource for researchers studying the immune response to SARS-CoV-2, is where the repertoires were released. Samples were obtained from the ongoing ImmuneRACE study (first 160 participants) and from roughly 1,300 subjects provided by 6 global collaborators. The dataset comprised deeply sampled blood TCRbeta repertoires from subjects exposed to, actively infected with, or recovered from COVID-19. Where available, HLA class I and class II types were obtained from metadata supplied by the sample provider rather than from assay-based typing. General conclusions and limits of the study: How much clinical and demographic metadata was included differed by source and by participant, and the metadata was provided uncurated.

V gives up 5 bases and J gives up 7 bases, and the segment between their germline ends measures 20 bases. From cysteine to phenylalanine, the CDR3 is 15 amino acids long. Only CDR3 DNA is held: 45 bases, read in frame from base 1. CDR1 and CDR2 are read off the germline V gene (reference sequence) as MNHEY and SMNVEV. A remark on this clone: Its antigen remains undetermined. No per-base quality is available; no much larger clone lies one base away.

Collaborating institutions collected whole blood in K2EDTA tubes following their own protocols. For TCRbeta analysis, collaborators shipped samples in one of three forms: frozen whole blood, isolated PBMCs, or DNA extracted from either of those sample types. TCRbeta CDR3 regions were amplified from genomic DNA by means of the immunoSEQ Assay, a bias-controlled multiplex PCR. Under the source paper's analysis protocol: The number of nucleated cells in each sample was estimated by amplification of reference gene primers within the assay. To quantify the absolute abundance of each unique TCRbeta CDR3 rearrangement, sequence reads were collapsed and filtered. For each sample, productive Simpson clonality was calculated by taking the square root of Simpson's diversity index across productive rearrangements. What TCRdb holds here is the immuneACCESS table cut down to in-frame rearrangements. Part of the clones is not present; checked against another copy, under half of the missing clones reflect an unresolved V gene, and the others are unexplained. That table furnishes V, J and clone size, whereas the DNA furnished D and trimming. The sample profile shows 140,000 or so clones; about 87% of them were found once. Together, the top ten hold more than 9.5% of the sample.

The specimen was peripheral blood. The V and J segments used are TRBV27 and TRBJ1-2; TRBD1 is perhaps the D gene, given 6 matching bases. The sequence derives from a woman older than 75 with acute or convalescent COVID-19. The CDR3 has the sequence CASSPPGHSRRGYTF. The sequence in DNA is TGTGCCAGCAGTCCCCCGGGACACTCACGGCGTGGCTACACCTTC.